Here is one T cell receptor beta chain with its context. This record belongs to a study of cytomegalovirus exposure and HLA in healthy donors. Data came from immunoSEQ multiplex PCR; TCRdb stores just in-frame clones and leaves some out. The data contain 130,000 to 150,000 clones, approximately 89% of them singletons. The length of the CDR3 is 15 residues. Germline-derived CDR1 and CDR2 are SGHTS and YDEGEE. V was clipped by 4 bases and J by 4 bases; unmatched bases: 10. Sequenced material: PBMCs. The V and J genes are TRBV5-8 and TRBJ1-1; 7 bases match TRBD1. This sequence originates from a man between 18 and 35 years old in good health and CMV-seronegative. CDR3 protein: CASSPPNRGGTEAFF. DNA for the CDR3: TGTGCCAGCAGCCCTCCGAACAGGGGCGGCACTGAAGCTTTCTTT.